This T cell receptor (beta chain) was sequenced for a study of OX40 agonist ivuxolimab in advanced cancers. Generated by immunoSEQ multiplex PCR, the TCRdb table keeps only in-frame clones and is missing some. Here the sample spans 75,000 to 80,000 clones, 83% being singletons. This clone was seen a single time. Germline V CDR1 and CDR2: KGHSH, LQKENI. The CDR3 length is 15 residues. Trimming removed 2 bases from V and 4 bases from J, with 13 bases in between. The TCR comes from an adult with an advanced solid tumor such as melanoma, head and neck, liver or kidney cancer. V is TRBV18 and J is TRBJ2-3; tentatively, D is TRBD1 (6 bases). Sequenced here: CD4+ or CD8+ T cells sorted from blood, sampled in a trial of the OX40 agonist ivuxolimab. CDR3 sequence reads: CASSPTQGEPDTQYF. The CDR3 DNA follows: TGTGCCAGCTCACCAACACAGGGTGAGCCAGATACGCAGTATTTT.